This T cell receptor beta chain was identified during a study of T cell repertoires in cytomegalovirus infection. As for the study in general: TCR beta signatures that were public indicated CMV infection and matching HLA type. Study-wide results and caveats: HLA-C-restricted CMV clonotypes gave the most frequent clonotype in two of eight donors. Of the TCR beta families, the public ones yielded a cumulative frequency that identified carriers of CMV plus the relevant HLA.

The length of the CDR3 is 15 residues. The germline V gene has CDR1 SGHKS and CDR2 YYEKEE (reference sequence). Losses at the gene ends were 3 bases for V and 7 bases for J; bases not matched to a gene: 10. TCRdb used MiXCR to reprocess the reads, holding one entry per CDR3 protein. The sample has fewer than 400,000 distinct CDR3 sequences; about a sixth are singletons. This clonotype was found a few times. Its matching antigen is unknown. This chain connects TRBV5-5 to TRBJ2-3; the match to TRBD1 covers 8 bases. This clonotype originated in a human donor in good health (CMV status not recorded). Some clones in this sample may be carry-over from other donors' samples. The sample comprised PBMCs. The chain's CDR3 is CASSSPRQGLHTQYF. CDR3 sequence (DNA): TGTGCCAGCAGCTCCCCGAGACAGGGGTTGCATACGCAGTATTTT.